This T cell receptor (beta chain) was recorded in a study of cytomegalovirus exposure and HLA in healthy donors. Findings and caveats of the study: Common viral pathogens (according to a later analysis) appeared linked to several of the most significant clusters.

The PCR made use of 60 Vbeta and 13 Jbeta primers. This table comes from immunoSEQ multiplex PCR, and its TCRdb copy is limited to in-frame clones, with some not included. This sample's clone table lists about 49,000 clones. Comments on this clone: Its antigen is currently unknown.

The TCR comes from a man aged 18 to 30 in good health and CMV-seropositive. The sequencing sample was made of PBMCs.

CDR3 in amino acids: CASSPGGGIYEQYF. The CDR3 coding sequence is TGTGCCAGCAGCCCCGGGGGGGGGATCTACGAGCAGTACTTC. V gene TRBV9 combines with J gene TRBJ2-7; 8 nucleotides agree with TRBD2. Germline V lookup: CDR1 SGDLS, CDR2 YYNGEE. CDR3 length: 14 amino acids. V was clipped by 4 bases and J by 3 bases; unmatched bases: 6.